This note documents a single T cell receptor (beta chain) sequence. Generated by immunoSEQ multiplex PCR, the TCRdb table keeps only in-frame clones and is missing some. This repertoire shows 150,000 to 200,000 clones, 85% to 90% found once; its top ten account for approximately 6.6%. The sample comes from a study of blood T cell repertoires in COVID-19. Germline trimming cut 6 bases from V and 9 bases from J; bases unmatched to any gene: 5. The CDR3 is 13 amino acids. CDR1 is MNHEY and CDR2 is SMNVEV in the germline V gene (reference sequence). This TCR derives from a woman aged 45-60 years who had recovered from COVID-19. The sample taken for sequencing was PBMCs or T cells enriched from blood (not recorded which). The V call is TRBV27, the J call TRBJ2-3; 11 bases are shared with TRBD2. The CDR3 DNA reads as TGTGCCAGCAGGGGACTAGCGGCTCACACGCAGTATTTT. Amino acid sequence: CASRGLAAHTQYF.